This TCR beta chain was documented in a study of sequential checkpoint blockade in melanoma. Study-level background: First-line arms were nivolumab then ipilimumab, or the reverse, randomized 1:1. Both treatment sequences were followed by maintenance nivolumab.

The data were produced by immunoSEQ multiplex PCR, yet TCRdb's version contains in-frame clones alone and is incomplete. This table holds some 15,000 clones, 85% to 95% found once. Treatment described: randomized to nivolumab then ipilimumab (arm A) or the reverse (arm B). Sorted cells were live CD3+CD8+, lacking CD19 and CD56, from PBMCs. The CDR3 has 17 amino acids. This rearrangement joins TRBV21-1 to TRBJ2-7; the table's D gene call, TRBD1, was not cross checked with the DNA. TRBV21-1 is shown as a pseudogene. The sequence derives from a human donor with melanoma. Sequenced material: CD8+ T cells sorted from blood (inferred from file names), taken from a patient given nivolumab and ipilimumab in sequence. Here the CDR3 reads CASSAKPGQPSSYEQYV. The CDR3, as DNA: TGTGCCAGCAGCGCCAAGCCGGGACAGCCAAGCTCCTACGAGCAGTACGTC.